This T cell receptor (beta chain) was retrieved from a study of blood T cell repertoires in COVID-19. This clone occurred a few times. Repertoires were generated with immunoSEQ multiplex PCR, while TCRdb's copy carries only in-frame clones and drops some. Of hundreds of thousands of clones detected, 85% appear once; the ten largest clones hold about 19%. This clonotype originated in a man aged 40-50 years who had recovered from COVID-19. Sequences were obtained from PBMCs or T cells enriched from blood (not recorded which).

Written as DNA, the CDR3 is TGTGCCTGGAGTGGGGAGTCGATCCTCCACGAGCAGTACTTC. This codes for CAWSGESILHEQYF. The chain couples TRBV30 to TRBJ2-7, with a weak D call TRBD2 (5 bases). This CDR3 has 14 residues. The germline gives CDR1 GTSNPN, CDR2 SVGIG (reference sequence). V shed 1 base and J shed 5 bases, with 15 bases lying between them.